The TCR beta chain described here comes from a study of identical twins. Study conclusions and caveats: Conclusions came from cross-sectional statistical analysis, not from following the same donors.

A remark on this clonotype: Its specificity is unknown.

The germline CDR1 and CDR2 sequences are DFQATT and SNEGSKA (reference sequence). Germline trimming cut 6 bases from V and 12 bases from J; bases unmatched to any gene: 18. The CDR3 length is 15 residues. TCRdb re-derived calls from the 5' RACE reads in MiXCR, one entry per CDR3 protein. The table has approximately 1.8 million distinct CDR3 sequences, about 32% seen once; the top ten hold over 0.25%. The TCR originated in a newborn girl in good health. The V call is TRBV20-1, the J call TRBJ2-1; TRBD2 matches at 9 bases. Sequencing used cord blood. The CDR3 region has the DNA TGCAGTGCCGTCGGCGGGACTAGCATCGGGATTGGGCAGTTCTTC. Its protein product is CSAVGGTSIGIGQFF.